This T cell receptor (beta chain) originates from a study of blood T cell repertoires in COVID-19. The CDR3 sequence is 14 residues long. Per germline, CDR1 MNHEY and CDR2 SMNVEV (reference sequence). V was clipped by 7 bases and J by 6 bases, with 15 bases between them. TCRdb keeps only in-frame clones here, not all; method: immunoSEQ multiplex PCR. Counted here are 44,000 or so clones, around 85% occurring once; the ten biggest clones make up 4% to 5.5%. The rearrangement joins TRBV27 to TRBJ2-2; D is perhaps TRBD1 (6 bases). Sequencing input: peripheral blood. The clonotype was recovered from a man aged 45-65 years with active COVID-19. CDR3 nucleotides: TGTGCCAGCACCCAGGGGTTAGGGGCCGGGGAGCTGTTTTTT. This sequence encodes CASTQGLGAGELFF.